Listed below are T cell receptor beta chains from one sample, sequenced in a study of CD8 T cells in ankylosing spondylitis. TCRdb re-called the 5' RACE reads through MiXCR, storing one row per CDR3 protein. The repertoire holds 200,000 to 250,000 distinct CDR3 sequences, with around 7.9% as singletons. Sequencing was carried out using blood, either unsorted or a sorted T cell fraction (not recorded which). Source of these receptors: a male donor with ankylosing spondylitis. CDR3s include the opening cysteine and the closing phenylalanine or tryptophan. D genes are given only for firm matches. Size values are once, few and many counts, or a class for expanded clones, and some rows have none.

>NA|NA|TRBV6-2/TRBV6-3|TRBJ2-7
TGTGCCAGCAGTTACTCGAGAGGAAGACAGACTAGCTCCTACGAGCAGTACTTC
CASSYSRGRQTSSYEQYF
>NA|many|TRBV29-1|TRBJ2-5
TGCAGCGCCCCGGCGGGGCCGTCCGGGACCCAGTACTTC
CSAPAGPSGTQYF
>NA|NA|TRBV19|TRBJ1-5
TGTGCCAGTAGACCAAGACAGTACAATCAGCCCCAGCATTTT
CASRPRQYNQPQHF
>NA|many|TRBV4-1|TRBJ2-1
TGCGCCAGCGGGGGGCGCGGAGAGCAGTTCTTC
CASGGRGEQFF
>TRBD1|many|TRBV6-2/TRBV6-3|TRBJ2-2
TGTGCCAGCAGTTACACGGGACAGTCGAACACCGGGGAGCTGTTTTTT
CASSYTGQSNTGELFF
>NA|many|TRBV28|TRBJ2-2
TGTGCCAGCAGTTTCACACGCGAGACCGGGGAGCTGTTTTTT
CASSFTRETGELFF
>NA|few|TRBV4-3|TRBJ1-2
TGCGCCAGCAGCTTCGGGCGAAGGGGAGGCTACACCTTC
CASSFGRRGGYTF
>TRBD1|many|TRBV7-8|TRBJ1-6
TGTGCCAGCAGCACAGGGGGTAATTCACCCCTCCACTTT
CASSTGGNSPLHF
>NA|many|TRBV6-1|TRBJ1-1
TGTGCCAGCTTAATCGGACAGATGAACACTGAAGCTTTCTTT
CASLIGQMNTEAFF
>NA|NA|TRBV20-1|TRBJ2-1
TGCAGTGCCGGACTCGTATCCTACAATGAGCAGTTCTTC
CSAGLVSYNEQFF
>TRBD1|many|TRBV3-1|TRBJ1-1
TGTGCCAGCAGCCATCCGGGACAGGGGGCGCGGTTCTTT
CASSHPGQGARFF
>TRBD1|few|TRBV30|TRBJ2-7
TGTGCCTGGGGACAGGGGCCGTACGAGCAGTACTTC
CAWGQGPYEQYF
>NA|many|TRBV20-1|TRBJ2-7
TGCAGTGCTAGAGATCCGCGGGACCGTCGGCAGTACTTC
CSARDPRDRRQYF
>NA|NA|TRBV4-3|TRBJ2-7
TGCGCCAGCAGCGTCGGGCTACAGGGCCCCTACGAGCAGTACTTC
CASSVGLQGPYEQYF
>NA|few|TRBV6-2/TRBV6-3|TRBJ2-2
TGTGCCAGCAGTTATATGGACACCGGGGAGCTGTTTTTT
CASSYMDTGELFF
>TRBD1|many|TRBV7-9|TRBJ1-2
TGTGCCAGCAGCTCGGGACAGCTGCACAGGGGCTATGGCTACACCTTC
CASSSGQLHRGYGYTF
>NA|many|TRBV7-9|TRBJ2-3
TGTGCCAGCAGCTTCTACACGGGGGCGGGAACAGATACGCAGTATTTT
CASSFYTGAGTDTQYF
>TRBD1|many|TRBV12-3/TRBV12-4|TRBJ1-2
TGTGCCATCGGGACAGGGGGCGGCTATGGCTACACCTTC
CAIGTGGGYGYTF
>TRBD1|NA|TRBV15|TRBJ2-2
TGTGCCACCAGAAGGACAGGGACGGGCACCGGGGAGCTGTTTTTT
CATRRTGTGTGELFF
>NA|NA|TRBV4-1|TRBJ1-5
TGCGCCAGCAGCCAAACAACCGACTCCCAGCCCCAGCATTTT
CASSQTTDSQPQHF
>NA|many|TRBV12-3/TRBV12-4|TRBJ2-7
TGTGCCAGCAGTTCCCAAACTTACGAGCAGTACTTC
CASSSQTYEQYF
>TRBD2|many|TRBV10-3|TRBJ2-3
TGTGCCTCCGGACTAGCGGGTAGCACAGATACGCAGTATTTT
CASGLAGSTDTQYF
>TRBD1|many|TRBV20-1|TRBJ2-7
TGCAGTGCCCGATCCTCGAACAGGGGTGGTTACGAGCAGTACTTC
CSARSSNRGGYEQYF
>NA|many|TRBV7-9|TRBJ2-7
TGTGCCAGCAGCATACATCCCGAGACAGGAGGTCGCGAGCAGTACTTC
CASSIHPETGGREQYF
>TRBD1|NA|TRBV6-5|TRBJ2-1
TGTGCCAGCAGTTACGAGTGGGGGGACAGGGCGAATGAGCAGTTCTTC
CASSYEWGDRANEQFF
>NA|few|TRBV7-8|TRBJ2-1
TGTGCCAGCAGCTTAGGGCAGGGCCAGAGCTCCTACAATGAGCAGTTCTTC
CASSLGQGQSSYNEQFF
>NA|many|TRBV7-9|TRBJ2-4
TGTGCCAGCAGCTTAGTGGACATTCAGTACTTC
CASSLVDIQYF
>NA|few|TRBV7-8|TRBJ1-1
TGTGCCAGCAGCCCCCCCCGCCCGGGGGCTGGGAACACTGAAGCTTTCTTT
CASSPPRPGAGNTEAFF
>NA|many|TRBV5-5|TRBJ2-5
TGTGCCAGCAGCTTGTGGACGGGGGCTCAAGAGACCCAGTACTTC
CASSLWTGAQETQYF
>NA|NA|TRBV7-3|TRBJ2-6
TGTGCCAGCAGAAAAAGTGAGGGTGGGACCAACGTCCTGACTTTC
CASRKSEGGTNVLTF
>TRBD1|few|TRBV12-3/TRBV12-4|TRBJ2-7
TGTGCCAGCAGTAAGGACAGGGACCACGAGCAGTACTTC
CASSKDRDHEQYF
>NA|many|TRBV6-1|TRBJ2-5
TGTGCCAGCAGGGAAGCGGGCCAAGAGACCCAGTACTTC
CASREAGQETQYF
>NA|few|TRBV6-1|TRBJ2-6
TGTGCCAGCAGTGAAGCCTCTGGGGCCAACGTCCTGACTTTC
CASSEASGANVLTF
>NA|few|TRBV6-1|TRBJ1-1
TGTGCCAGCAGTCCACCTGGGGCCCGACAGGTGGCTTTCTTT
CASSPPGARQVAFF
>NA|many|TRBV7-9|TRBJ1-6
TGTGCCAGCAGCTTCCCTCAGTACCCTTCACCCCTCCACTTT
CASSFPQYPSPLHF
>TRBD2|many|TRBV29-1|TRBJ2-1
TGCAGCGTTGAGGTCGGGAGGGCCGCGGTCTTC
CSVEVGRAAVF
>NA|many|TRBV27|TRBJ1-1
TGTGCCAGCAGTTTGAGCATTATGAACACTGAAGCTTTCTTT
CASSLSIMNTEAFF
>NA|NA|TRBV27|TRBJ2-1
TGTGCCAGCAGGGGCAGTTTCCATGAGCAGTTCTTC
CASRGSFHEQFF
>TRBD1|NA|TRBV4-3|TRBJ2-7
TGCGCCAGCAGCCAAGGACCGGGACAGGGGGCCTACGAGCAGTACTTC
CASSQGPGQGAYEQYF
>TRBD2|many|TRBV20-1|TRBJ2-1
TGCAGTGCTAGAACCATTAGCGGGAGTTCCTACAATGAGCAGTTCTTC
CSARTISGSSYNEQFF
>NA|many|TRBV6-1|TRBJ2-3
TGTGCCAGCAGTCGGTCGGTTCGCACAGATACGCAGTATTTT
CASSRSVRTDTQYF
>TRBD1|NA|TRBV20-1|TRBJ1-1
TGCAGTGCTAGGGACAGGGGGAATGCTTTCTTT
CSARDRGNAFF
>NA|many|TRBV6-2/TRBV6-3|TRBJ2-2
TGTGCCAGCAGTTACATGAGCGGGGAGCTGTTTTTT
CASSYMSGELFF
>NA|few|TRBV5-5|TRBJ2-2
TGTGCCAGCAGCTCTTGGGAAATCACCGGGGAGCTGTTTTTT
CASSSWEITGELFF
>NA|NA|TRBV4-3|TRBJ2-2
TGCGCCAGCAGCCAAGAGTTTGGGAACCAGTGGTGGGAGCTGTTTTTT
CASSQEFGNQWWELFF
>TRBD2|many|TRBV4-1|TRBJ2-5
TGCGCCAGCAGCCAAGATCAGCGGGGAGGCAGAGAGACCCAGTACTTC
CASSQDQRGGRETQYF
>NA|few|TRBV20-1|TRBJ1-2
TGCAGCTCGATAGAGGGGGGGTACTATGGCTACACCTTC
CSSIEGGYYGYTF
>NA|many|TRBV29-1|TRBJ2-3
TGCAGCTTCCTCAACCCCGTGGATACGCAGTATTTT
CSFLNPVDTQYF
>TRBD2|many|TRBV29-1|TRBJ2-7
TGCAGCGTCGCCCAGCGGGAGAGAACCTACGAGCAGTACTTC
CSVAQRERTYEQYF
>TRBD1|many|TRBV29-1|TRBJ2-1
TGCAGCGTGGACGGACAGGGGGGGTACAATGAGCAGTTCTTC
CSVDGQGGYNEQFF
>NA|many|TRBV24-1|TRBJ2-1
TGTGCCACCAGTGATTTCGGAGAGGGGGGGCTCTCCTACAATGAGCAGTTCTTC
CATSDFGEGGLSYNEQFF
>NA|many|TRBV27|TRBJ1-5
TGTGCCAGCAGCCCAAGCAGCTCCAATCAGCCCCAGCATTTT
CASSPSSSNQPQHF
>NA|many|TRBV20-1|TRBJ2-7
TGCAGTGGTAGTGTGTTGAGGGACTCCTACGAGCAGTACTTC
CSGSVLRDSYEQYF
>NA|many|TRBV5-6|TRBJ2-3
TGTGCCAGCAGCTCGTATACAGGGAGCACAGATACGCAGTATTTT
CASSSYTGSTDTQYF
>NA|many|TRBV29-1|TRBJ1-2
TGCAGCGTTGAAGAACCGTGGAGGGGAAACTATGGCTACACCTTC
CSVEEPWRGNYGYTF
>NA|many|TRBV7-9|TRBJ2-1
TGTGCCAGCAGCCCCCACTTCGTCAATGAGCAGTTCTTC
CASSPHFVNEQFF
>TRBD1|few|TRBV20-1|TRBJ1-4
TGCAGTGTCGGGACAGGGTTGAATTGGCGGGAAAAACTGTTTTTT
CSVGTGLNWREKLFF
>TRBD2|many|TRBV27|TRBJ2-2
TGTGCCAGCAGTCCCGCCGGGACTAGCGGGGGGGGACTGTTTTTT
CASSPAGTSGGGLFF
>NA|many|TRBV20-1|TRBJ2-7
TGCAGTGCCCCTATCGGGAGACCCTACGAGCAGTACTTC
CSAPIGRPYEQYF
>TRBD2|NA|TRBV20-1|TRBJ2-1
TGCAGTGCTAGAGATTACGGGGGGGACTACAATGAGCAGTTCTTC
CSARDYGGDYNEQFF